The rows below give T cell receptor beta chains drawn from one sample of a study of shared clonotypes between healthy human individuals. Clones were read by immunoSEQ multiplex PCR, and TCRdb kept only the in-frame ones, dropping some. Among more than 2,000,000 clones listed, approximately 95% were seen once. Sequenced: naive CD4+ T cells from PBMCs. Receptor source: a man between 18 and 35 years old in good health. Some clones in this sample may be carry-over from other donors' samples. The CDR3 runs from the conserved cysteine through the conserved F or W. The D gene is left open where the match is weak.

15	TRBV7-2	TRBD1	TRBJ2-3	CASSPSRTGPDTQYF
13	TRBV9	NA	TRBJ2-4	CASSPGGLDIQYF
13	TRBV7-3	NA	TRBJ1-4	CASSQRVGEKLFF
13	TRBV5-8	NA	TRBJ2-7	CASSLPLLLEGYF
12	TRBV27	NA	TRBJ2-7	CASKLRGGEQYF
14	TRBV7-9	NA	TRBJ2-2	CASREMGEAGELFF
15	TRBV28	NA	TRBJ1-4	CASSDFTSGNEKLFF
19	TRBV7-2	TRBD2	TRBJ2-7	CASSLGGGTSGSPSYEQYF
17	TRBV4-1	TRBD2	TRBJ2-1	CASSPGLARSSYNEQFF
11	TRBV28	NA	TRBJ1-2	CASSPGGGYTF
16	TRBV5-1	TRBD2	TRBJ2-1	CASSPEASGSWNEQFF
16	TRBV9	NA	TRBJ2-5	CASSSRAGGVGETQYF
12	TRBV11-3	NA	TRBJ2-2	CASSPRTGELFF
15	TRBV7-9	NA	TRBJ2-3	CASTPSAVSTDTQYF
15	TRBV7-8	TRBD2	TRBJ2-7	CASSQIGGKGYEQYF
14	TRBV19	NA	TRBJ2-1	CATGRGGPYNEQFF
15	TRBV18	TRBD2	TRBJ2-1	CASSPLAGGYNEQFF
15	TRBV7-9	NA	TRBJ2-2	CASSSSGRATGELFF
16	TRBV15	NA	TRBJ2-3	CATSRNQGTPTDTQYF
14	TRBV7-9	NA	TRBJ2-2	CASSSQGHTGELFF
14	TRBV19	NA	TRBJ1-4	CASTSSWGDEKLFF
13	TRBV6-5	TRBD1	TRBJ1-2	CASRGQGVAGYTF
16	TRBV15	TRBD2	TRBJ2-7	CATSRDQTSATYEQYF
16	TRBV27	TRBD1	TRBJ1-3	CASSSRQGSSGNTIYF
16	TRBV7-2	TRBD2	TRBJ2-5	CASSLGALAGGATQYF
17	TRBV4-1	TRBD2	TRBJ2-3	CASSQIPSGTSQQGQYF
14	TRBV6-6	NA	TRBJ2-7	CASSRQTVYYEQYF
17	TRBV19	TRBD2	TRBJ2-3	CASSKHGLAGGLDTQYF
16	TRBV28	NA	TRBJ2-1	CASSPLLGSSYNEQFF
15	TRBV7-9	TRBD2	TRBJ2-5	CASSFLAAYQETQYF
16	TRBV7-3	NA	TRBJ2-5	CASSLMAGGGLETQYF
15	TRBV5-1	NA	TRBJ2-7	CASQQAVGKGHEQYF
15	TRBV7-2	TRBD2	TRBJ2-1	CASSLASGPYNEQFF
12	TRBV28	NA	TRBJ2-7	CASQTLSYEQYF
18	TRBV5-1	TRBD2	TRBJ2-2	CASSPTFGLAGNTGELFF
16	TRBV12-5	NA	TRBJ1-2	CASGLGLGVTNYGYTF
15	TRBV7-7	TRBD1	TRBJ2-2	CASSGDRPYTGELFF
12	TRBV13	NA	TRBJ2-2	CASSQYTGELFF
12	TRBV11-2	NA	TRBJ1-6	CASSTHNSPLHF
16	TRBV4-3	TRBD1	TRBJ2-5	CASSQDSQGAGETQYF
14	TRBV11-2	TRBD2	TRBJ2-1	CASSLGTSSSEQFF
14	TRBV29-1	TRBD2	TRBJ2-7	CSVARSGGPHEQYF
16	TRBV11-3	TRBD2	TRBJ2-1	CASRGRAGGGNNEQFF
16	TRBV10-3	TRBD2	TRBJ2-1	CAISETGLAGGPEQFF
14	TRBV7-6	NA	TRBJ1-1	CASSWGAGNTEAFF
15	TRBV29-1	TRBD2	TRBJ2-1	CSVRTSGSSYNEQFF
13	TRBV28	NA	TRBJ2-7	CASSPQWGNEQYF
16	TRBV5-1	NA	TRBJ2-2	CASSLGSQGPTGELFF